This entry features one T cell receptor (beta chain) sequence. This entry belongs to a study of blood T cell repertoires in COVID-19. For the study at large: COVID-19 samples collected from the United States, Italy and Spain covered acute and convalescent phases.

Clones were sequenced by immunoSEQ multiplex PCR, and TCRdb holds only the in-frame ones, with some missing. The sample records roughly 150,000 clones, 70% to 90% being singletons. With 3 bases clipped from V and 4 bases from J, the junction kept 7 bases outside the gene matches. The CDR3 contains 14 residues. Germline V gene sequence: CDR1 DFQATT, CDR2 SNEGSKA (reference sequence). The sequence was collected from an elderly woman with COVID-19, enrolled during active disease. This chain uses TRBV20-1 with TRBJ1-1; 8 bases fit TRBD1. Material for sequencing was peripheral blood. The CDR3 DNA reads as TGCAGTGCTAGTAACAGGGGGGCGGCCACTGAAGCTTTCTTT. Its protein is CSASNRGAATEAFF.